These 15 T cell receptor beta chains came from one sample sequenced in a study of T cell responses to AZD1222 COVID-19 vaccine. Repertoires were generated with immunoSEQ multiplex PCR, while TCRdb's copy carries only in-frame clones and drops some. The sample consists of about 120,000 clones, about 92% of them appearing once. The source material was peripheral blood, sampled 28 days after the second AZD1222 dose. These TCRs come from an adult who received the AZD1222 COVID-19 vaccine.

The chain uses TRBV30 and TRBJ1-2; 7 bases match TRBD1. The CDR3 is 11 residues long. V shed 4 bases and J 7 bases; nucleotides not matched to a gene: 3. The germline CDR1 and CDR2 sequences are GTSNPN and SVGIG (reference sequence). CDR3: CAWNQGVGYTF. The CDR3 region has the DNA TGTGCCTGGAATCAGGGGGTTGGCTACACCTTC.

The rearrangement joins TRBV3-1 (or the pseudogene TRBV3-2) to TRBJ2-3; D remains ambiguous. Germline assignment: CDR1 LGHDT and CDR2 YNNKEL (reference sequence). Trimming shortened V by 4 bases and J by 1 base, and 15 bases separated the two germline ends. This CDR3 is 16 amino acids long. CDR3 amino acids: CASSPQGWLGTDTQYF. The CDR3 DNA is TGTGCCAGCAGCCCTCAAGGCTGGCTCGGCACAGATACGCAGTATTTT.

This clone occurred a few times. This specimen includes other DNA sequences encoding the same CDR3. This chain joins TRBV4-3 and TRBJ1-6; TRBD1 is a possible D gene (5 bases). Trimming removed 0 bases at V and 6 bases at J, with 9 bases between. This CDR3 region has 15 residues. Germline V gene data show CDR1 as LGHNA and CDR2 as YSLEER. CDR3 coding DNA: TGCGCCAGCAGCCAAGATCGGGGGGGTAATTCACCCCTCCACTTT. The encoded protein is CASSQDRGGNSPLHF.

The V call is TRBV6-2 or TRBV6-3, the J call TRBJ2-2, with TRBD1 as a possible D gene (7 bases). With 6 bases removed from V and 4 bases from J, the gap between germline ends came to 18 bases. The CDR3 is made up of 16 amino acids. CDR1 and CDR2 from the germline V gene are MNHEY and SVGEGT. CDR3 in DNA: TGTGCCAGCAGCCTTCAGGGGGGCCGGGTCACCGGGGAGCTGTTTTTT. It translates to CASSLQGGRVTGELFF.

The chain couples TRBV7-9 to TRBJ2-6; D remains unclear. This CDR3 region has 15 residues. Germline CDR1 SEHNR, CDR2 FQNEAQ (reference sequence). Trimming shortened V by 5 bases and J by 0 bases, and 8 bases separated the two germline ends. The CDR3 coding sequence is TGTGCCAGCAGCGGTAGAAGCTCTGGGGCCAACGTCCTGACTTTC. This gives the protein CASSGRSSGANVLTF.

V usage is TRBV9 and J usage is TRBJ2-6; D is possibly TRBD2 (5 bases). Germline V gene lookup returns CDR1 SGDLS and CDR2 YYNGEE. V was cut by 0 bases and J by 0 bases, with 10 bases left in between. This CDR3 is built from 17 residues. The CDR3 sequence: CASSVDFRDSGANVLTF. The CDR3 DNA follows: TGTGCCAGCAGCGTAGATTTTCGGGACTCTGGGGCCAACGTCCTGACTTTC.

The chain joins TRBV3-1 (or the pseudogene TRBV3-2) to TRBJ2-7; TRBD2 aligns across 8 bases. The ends lost 5 bases at V and 6 bases at J; junction bases unmatched: 12. The CDR3 contains 15 residues. Germline CDR1 is LGHDT and CDR2 is YNNKEL (reference sequence). CDR3 in amino acids: CASSLRGGGVPEQYF. CDR3 DNA sequence: TGTGCCAGCAGCTTACGGGGGGGTGGCGTCCCCGAGCAGTACTTC.

The V call is TRBV11-2, the J call TRBJ1-2, with TRBD1 matching over 8 bases. This CDR3 region has 17 residues. The ends lost 7 bases at V and 5 bases at J; junction bases unmatched: 18. Germline loops: CDR1 SGHAT, CDR2 FQNNGV. The chain's CDR3 is CASTSGQGTPGVYGYTF. In DNA, the CDR3 is TGTGCCAGCACCAGTGGACAGGGAACCCCGGGGGTTTATGGCTACACCTTC.

As DNA, the CDR3 is TGCGCCAGCAGGCAGAACCCCAGGGACGACTATGGCTACACCTTC. Translated: CASRQNPRDDYGYTF. The J gene is TRBJ1-2, the V gene TRBV4-3; D is possibly TRBD1 (5 bases). The CDR3 consists of 15 residues. The germline V and J ends were trimmed by 6 bases and 3 bases, with 17 bases remaining between them. The germline V gene encodes CDR1 LGHNA and CDR2 YSLEER.

The J gene is TRBJ2-2, the V gene TRBV7-6; D could derive from TRBD1 or TRBD2 (5 bases each). The CDR3 is 16 residues long. The V gene's germline CDR1 is SGHVS and CDR2 FNYEAQ. Trimming stripped 5 bases from V and 5 bases from J, with 18 bases between. The CDR3 protein is CASSPGGGVVTGELFF. CDR3 DNA sequence: TGTGCCAGCAGCCCAGGTGGGGGAGTCGTGACCGGGGAGCTGTTTTTT.

The chain combines TRBV23-1 with TRBJ2-1; no reliable D call. TRBV23-1 is marked as an open reading frame, function uncertain. V was cut by 7 bases and J by 2 bases, with 9 bases left in between. The CDR3 consists of 13 residues. The CDR3 spells CASISITYNEQFF. CDR3 nucleotides: TGCGCCAGCATATCGATTACCTACAATGAGCAGTTCTTC.

This clone has a single count. This chain connects TRBV7-2 to TRBJ2-1; 8 bases fit TRBD2. This CDR3 is 16 amino acids long. Germline V gene lookup returns CDR1 SGHTA and CDR2 FQGNSA. J lost 3 bases, V lost 5 bases, and 9 bases had no gene match. DNA of the CDR3: TGTGCCAGCAGCCATAAGGGCACTAGCGGCTACAATGAGCAGTTCTTC. Protein product: CASSHKGTSGYNEQFF.

The gene calls are TRBV27 and TRBJ1-2; weak D call: TRBD1 (6 bases). V was clipped by 5 bases and J by 3 bases, with 19 bases between them. The CDR3 runs 16 residues. Germline CDR1 MNHEY, CDR2 SMNVEV (reference sequence). The CDR3: CASSPRTGWLDYGYTF. The CDR3 DNA reads TGTGCCAGCAGTCCTAGAACAGGGTGGCTAGACTATGGCTACACCTTC.

This chain connects TRBV5-1 to TRBJ2-7; 11 bases are shared with TRBD2. Germline lookup yields CDR1 SGHRS and CDR2 YFSETQ. This CDR3 has 15 residues. V dropped 4 bases and J dropped 1; count of bases not matched to a gene: 4. This CDR3 is CASSRIAGGSYEQYF. The CDR3 DNA follows: TGCGCCAGCAGCAGGATAGCGGGAGGGTCCTACGAGCAGTACTTC.

The chain uses TRBV11-2 and TRBJ1-5; no clear D gene. The CDR3 loop spans 15 amino acids. Per germline, CDR1 SGHAT and CDR2 FQNNGV. V was clipped by 5 bases and J by 3 bases, with 14 bases between them. The CDR3 here is CASSPDGAHNQPQHF. CDR3 nucleotides: TGTGCCAGCAGCCCTGACGGAGCTCACAATCAGCCCCAGCATTTT.